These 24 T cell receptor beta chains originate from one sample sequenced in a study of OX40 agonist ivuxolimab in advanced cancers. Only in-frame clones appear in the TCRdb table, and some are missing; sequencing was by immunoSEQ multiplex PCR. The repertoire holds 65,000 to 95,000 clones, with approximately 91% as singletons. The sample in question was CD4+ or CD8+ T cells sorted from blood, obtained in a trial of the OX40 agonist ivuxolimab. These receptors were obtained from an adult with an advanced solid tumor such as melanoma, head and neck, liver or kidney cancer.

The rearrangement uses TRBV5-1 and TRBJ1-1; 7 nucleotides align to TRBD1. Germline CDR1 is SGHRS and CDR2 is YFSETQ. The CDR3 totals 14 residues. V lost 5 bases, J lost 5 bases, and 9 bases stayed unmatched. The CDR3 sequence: CASRAGQAGTEAFF. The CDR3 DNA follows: TGCGCCAGCAGGGCCGGACAGGCGGGGACTGAAGCTTTCTTT.

CDR3 amino acids: CASSLGQGMWQFF. As DNA, the CDR3 is TGTGCCAGCAGCTTAGGGCAGGGGATGTGGCAGTTCTTC. The chain combines TRBV5-4 with TRBJ2-1; D perhaps matches TRBD1 (6 bases). Germline V gives CDR1 SGHNT, CDR2 YYREEE (reference sequence). V shed 2 bases and J shed 12 bases, with 15 bases lying between them. This CDR3 comprises 13 residues.

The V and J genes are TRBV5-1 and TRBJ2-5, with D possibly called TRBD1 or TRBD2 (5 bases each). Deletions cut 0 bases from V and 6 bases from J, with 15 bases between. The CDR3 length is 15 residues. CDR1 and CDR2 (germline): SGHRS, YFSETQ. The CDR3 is CASSLDGTSLQTQYF. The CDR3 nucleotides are TGCGCCAGCAGCTTGGATGGGACCTCCCTACAGACCCAGTACTTC. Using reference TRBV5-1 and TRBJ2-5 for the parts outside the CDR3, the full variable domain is KAGVTQTPRYLIKTRGQQVTLSCSPISGHRSVSWYQQTPGQGLQFLFEYFSETQRNKGNFPGRFSGRQFSNSRSEMNVSTLELGDSALYLCASSLDGTSLQTQYFGPGTRLLVL.

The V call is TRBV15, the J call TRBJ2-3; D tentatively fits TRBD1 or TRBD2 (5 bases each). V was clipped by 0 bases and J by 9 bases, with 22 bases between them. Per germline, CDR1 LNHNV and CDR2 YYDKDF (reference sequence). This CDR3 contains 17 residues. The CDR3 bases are TGTGCCACCAGCAGAGATATTCTTGCAGGGACGCTAGGGACGCAGTATTTT. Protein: CATSRDILAGTLGTQYF.

CDR3 sequence: CASSEGGRSRYEQYF. CDR3 coding DNA: TGTGCCAGCAGTGAAGGGGGCCGCTCTCGGTACGAGCAGTACTTC. The V gene is TRBV2, the J gene TRBJ2-7; D might be TRBD1 (5 bases). The CDR3 consists of 15 residues. V was trimmed by 1 base and J by 4 bases, leaving 14 bases between them. Germline V gene lookup returns CDR1 SNHLY and CDR2 FYNNEI.

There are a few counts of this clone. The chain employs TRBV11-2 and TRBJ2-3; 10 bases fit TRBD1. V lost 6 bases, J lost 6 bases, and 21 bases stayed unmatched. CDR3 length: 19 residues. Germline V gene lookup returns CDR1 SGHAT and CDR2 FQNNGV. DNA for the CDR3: TGTGCCAGCAGGTCGCTCCGGGACAGGGGCCCCCAACCACAGGATACGCAGTATTTT. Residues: CASRSLRDRGPQPQDTQYF.

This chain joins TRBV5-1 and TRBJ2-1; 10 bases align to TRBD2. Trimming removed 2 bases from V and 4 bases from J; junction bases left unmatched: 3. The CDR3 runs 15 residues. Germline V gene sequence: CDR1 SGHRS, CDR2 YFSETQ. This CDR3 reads CASSFELAGYNEQFF. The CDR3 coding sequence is TGCGCCAGCAGCTTTGAACTAGCGGGATACAATGAGCAGTTCTTC.

DNA for the CDR3: TGTGCCAGCAGTTTATTCCAGGGGGCGAATCAGCCCCAGCATTTT. This sequence encodes CASSLFQGANQPQHF. The chain is built from TRBV28 and TRBJ1-5, with 8 bases that match TRBD1. The trim removed 1 base at V and 4 bases at J, leaving 3 bases unmatched. The CDR3 contains 15 residues. In germline, CDR1 is MDHEN, CDR2 SYDVKM.

The DNA for the CDR3 is TGTGCCAGCCGGTTTAGTAAACAAGAGACCCAGTACTTC. It is translated as CASRFSKQETQYF. The chain recombines TRBV6-1 with TRBJ2-5; D is uncertain. The germline V gene has CDR1 MNHNS and CDR2 SASEGT. V dropped 8 bases and J dropped 2 bases, with 12 bases sitting between them. This CDR3 comprises 13 residues.

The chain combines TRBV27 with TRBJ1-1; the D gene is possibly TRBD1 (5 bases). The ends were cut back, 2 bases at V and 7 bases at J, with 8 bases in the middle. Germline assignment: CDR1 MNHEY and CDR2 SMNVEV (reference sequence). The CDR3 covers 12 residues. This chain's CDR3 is CASSLGHHEAFF. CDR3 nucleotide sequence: TGTGCCAGCAGTTTAGGACACCATGAAGCTTTCTTT.

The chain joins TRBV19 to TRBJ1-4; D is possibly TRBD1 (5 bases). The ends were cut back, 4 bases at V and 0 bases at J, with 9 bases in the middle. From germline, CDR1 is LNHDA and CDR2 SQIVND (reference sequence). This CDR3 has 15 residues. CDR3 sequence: CASSTGTATNEKLFF. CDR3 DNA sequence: TGTGCCAGTAGTACCGGGACGGCAACTAATGAAAAACTGTTTTTT.

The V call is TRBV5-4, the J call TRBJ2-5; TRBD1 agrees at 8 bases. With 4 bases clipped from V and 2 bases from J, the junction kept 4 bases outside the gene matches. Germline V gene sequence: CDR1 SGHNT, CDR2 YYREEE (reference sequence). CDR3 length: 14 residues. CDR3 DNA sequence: TGTGCCAGCAGCAGGACAGGGTTGCAAGAGACCCAGTACTTC. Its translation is CASSRTGLQETQYF.

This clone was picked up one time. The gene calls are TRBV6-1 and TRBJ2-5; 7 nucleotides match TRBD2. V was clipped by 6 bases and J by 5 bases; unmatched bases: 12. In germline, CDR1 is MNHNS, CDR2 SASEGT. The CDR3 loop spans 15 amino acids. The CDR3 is CASSTLAGAGETQYF. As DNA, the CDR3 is TGTGCCAGCAGCACCCTGGCGGGAGCGGGTGAGACCCAGTACTTC.

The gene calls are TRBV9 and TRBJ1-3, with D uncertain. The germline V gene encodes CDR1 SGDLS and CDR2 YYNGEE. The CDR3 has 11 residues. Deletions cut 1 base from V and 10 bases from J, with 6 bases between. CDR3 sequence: CASSVSTTIYF. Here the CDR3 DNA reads TGTGCCAGCAGCGTATCGACAACCATATATTTT. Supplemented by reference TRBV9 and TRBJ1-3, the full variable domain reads DSGVTQTPKHLITATGQRVTLRCSPRSGDLSVYWYQQSLDQGLQFLIQYYNGEERAKGNILERFSAQQFPDLHSELNLSSLELGDSALYFCASSVSTTIYFGEGSWLTVV.

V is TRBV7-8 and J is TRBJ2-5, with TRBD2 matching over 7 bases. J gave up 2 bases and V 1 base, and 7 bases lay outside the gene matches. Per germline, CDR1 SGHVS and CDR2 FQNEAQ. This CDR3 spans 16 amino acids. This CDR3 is CASSLGPAGLQETQYF. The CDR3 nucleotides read TGTGCCAGCAGCTTAGGTCCAGCGGGATTACAAGAGACCCAGTACTTC.

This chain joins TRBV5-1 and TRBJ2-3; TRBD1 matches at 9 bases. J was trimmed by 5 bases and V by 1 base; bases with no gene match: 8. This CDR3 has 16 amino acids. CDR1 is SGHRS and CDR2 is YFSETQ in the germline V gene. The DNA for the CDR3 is TGCGCCAGCAGCTTGAGGGGACAGGGATCTATAGATACGCAGTATTTT. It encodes CASSLRGQGSIDTQYF.

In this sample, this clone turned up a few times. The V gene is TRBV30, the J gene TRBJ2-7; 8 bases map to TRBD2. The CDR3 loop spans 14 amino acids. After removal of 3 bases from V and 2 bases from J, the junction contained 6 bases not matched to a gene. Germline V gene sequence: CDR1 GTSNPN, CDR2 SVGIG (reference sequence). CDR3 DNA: TGTGCCTGGAGCGTCGGGGGGGGGCCCTACGAGCAGTACTTC. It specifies CAWSVGGGPYEQYF.

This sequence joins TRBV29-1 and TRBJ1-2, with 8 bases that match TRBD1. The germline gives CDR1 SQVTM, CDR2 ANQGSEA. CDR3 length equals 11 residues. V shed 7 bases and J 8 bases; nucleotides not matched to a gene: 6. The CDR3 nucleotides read TGCAGCGGGCGGACAGGGCCCGGCTACACCTTC. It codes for CSGRTGPGYTF.

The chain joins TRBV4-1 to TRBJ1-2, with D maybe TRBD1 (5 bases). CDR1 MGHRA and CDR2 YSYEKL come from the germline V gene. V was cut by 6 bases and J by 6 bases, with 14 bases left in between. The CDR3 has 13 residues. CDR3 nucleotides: TGCGCCAGCAGTCTGGGACTGACACATGGCTACACCTTC. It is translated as CASSLGLTHGYTF.

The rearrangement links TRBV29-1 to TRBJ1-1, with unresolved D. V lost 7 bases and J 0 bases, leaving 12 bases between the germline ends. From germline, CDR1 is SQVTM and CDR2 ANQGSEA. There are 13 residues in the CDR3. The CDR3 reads CSALSTLNTEAFF. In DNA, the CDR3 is TGCAGCGCCTTGTCTACCCTGAACACTGAAGCTTTCTTT.

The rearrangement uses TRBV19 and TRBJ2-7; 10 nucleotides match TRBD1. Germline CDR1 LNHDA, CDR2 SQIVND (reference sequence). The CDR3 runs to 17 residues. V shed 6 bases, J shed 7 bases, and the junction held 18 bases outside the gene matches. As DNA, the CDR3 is TGTGCCAGTAGCCACCTCCCCGGGACAGGGGAAGGTGAAGAGCAGTACTTC. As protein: CASSHLPGTGEGEEQYF.

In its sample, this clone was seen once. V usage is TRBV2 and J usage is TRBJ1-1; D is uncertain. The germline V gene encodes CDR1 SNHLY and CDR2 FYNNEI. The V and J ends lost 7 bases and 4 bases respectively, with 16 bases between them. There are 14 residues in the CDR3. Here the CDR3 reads CASTISGGFTEAFF. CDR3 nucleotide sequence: TGTGCCAGCACCATCTCAGGAGGGTTCACTGAAGCTTTCTTT.

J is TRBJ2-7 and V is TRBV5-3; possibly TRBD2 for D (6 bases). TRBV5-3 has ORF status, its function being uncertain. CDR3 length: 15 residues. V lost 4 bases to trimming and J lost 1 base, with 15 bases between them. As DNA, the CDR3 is TGTGCCAGAAGCCAGGTTCCGGGAGAGTCCTACGAGCAGTACTTC. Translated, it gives CARSQVPGESYEQYF.

The CDR3 sequence is CASSFSLTGGRGEAFF. The DNA for the CDR3 is TGTGCCAGCAGTTTCTCCTTGACAGGGGGCAGGGGTGAAGCTTTCTTT. The chain combines TRBV28 with TRBJ1-1; 10 nucleotides align to TRBD1. The V gene end was trimmed by 3 bases and the J gene end by 7 bases; junction bases not matched to a gene: 11. The CDR3 loop spans 16 amino acids. Germline V gene lookup returns CDR1 MDHEN and CDR2 SYDVKM.